This T cell receptor (beta chain) was sequenced during a study of T cells after posttransplantation cyclophosphamide. Comments on this clone: Its antigen remains unknown.

Deletions cut 3 bases from V and 1 base from J, with 10 bases between. In germline, CDR1 is SGDLS, CDR2 YYNGEE. CDR3 size: 14 residues. Libraries were prepared by immunoSEQ multiplex PCR; TCRdb keeps only in-frame clonotypes and omits some of them. The sample gives 32,000 or so clones, 80% to 90% of which show up once; 14% to 15% is in the top ten. Whole-study findings and limits: Donor-recipient repertoire similarity was low at 1-2 months, rising over year one. TRB overlap between skin or GI tissue T cells and blood was limited.

This sequence was found in a woman aged 40-49 years with a blood cancer, CMV-positive, and with a related stem cell donor. This sequence joins TRBV9 and TRBJ1-1, with D maybe TRBD1 (5 bases). Sequencing used PBMCs. The CDR3 coding sequence is TGTGCCAGCAGCGCGAGACAGAGGAACACTGAAGCTTTCTTT. Its translation is CASSARQRNTEAFF.